This T cell receptor beta chain was obtained from a study of early T cells in non-severe SARS-CoV-2 infection. The overall study: Unpaired chains resulted from sequencing bulk RNA of unsorted whole blood.

CDR1 and CDR2 (germline): MGHRA, YSYEKL. Trimming at V came to 2 bases and at J to 0 bases, leaving 5 bases not matched to a gene. The CDR3 is 18 residues long. As part of library construction, unique molecular identifiers were attached to individual cDNA molecules. MiXCR, run by TCRdb on the 5' RACE reads, gives a single entry per CDR3 protein. The sample contains about 59,000 distinct CDR3 sequences, roughly an eighth of which appear only once. Findings and limits, study-wide: Database matching using VDJdb favored anti-spike CD8 responses, with private and CD4 specificities left missing.

To note about this clonotype: Its antigen is currently unknown.

This TCR was sampled from an adult who was a healthcare worker with PCR-confirmed SARS-CoV-2 infection or an uninfected control (not recorded which). The sequenced sample was whole blood, obtained at baseline. The chain combines TRBV4-1 with TRBJ2-3; 13 nucleotides agree with TRBD2. CDR3 in amino acids: CASSQLTSGGPSTDTQYF. In nucleotides, the CDR3 is TGCGCCAGCAGCCAATTGACTAGCGGGGGGCCAAGCACAGATACGCAGTATTTT.